The source of this TCR beta chain is a study of T cells after yellow fever vaccination. Study conclusions and caveats: Abundant bulk-derived clonotypes could contaminate FACS-sorted repertoires. Boosting was followed by the reappearance of most primary-vaccination clones (under 97% CD4, around 86% CD8).

The CDR3 is made up of 16 amino acids. The V end lost 6 bases, the J end lost 6 bases, and 21 bases lay between the germline ends. Germline V CDR1 and CDR2: MGHDK, SYGVNS. 5'RACE template switching added a universal primer site and UMIs to TCR cDNA. TCRdb called the 5' RACE reads again in MiXCR, with one record for every CDR3 protein. The repertoire holds around 250,000 distinct CDR3 sequences, with less than 9% as singletons. Comments on this clonotype: Its antigen is not known.

This clonotype was sampled from a man younger than 40 who received the YFV17D yellow fever vaccine. The genes are TRBV25-1 and TRBJ2-1, with D perhaps matching TRBD1 (7 bases). This specimen was CD4+ T cells sorted from PBMCs, taken 15 days after the yellow fever booster vaccination. The CDR3 DNA is TGTGCCAGCAGAAAAGCAGGGGGTCACGGGGGCAATGAGCAGTTCTTC. The encoded protein is CASRKAGGHGGNEQFF.